This T cell receptor (beta chain) was sequenced in a study of OX40 agonist ivuxolimab in advanced cancers. Study context: Among those enrolled, mean age was approximately 60 years (range 23 to 79) and 82.7% were male. Anti-PD-1, anti-PD-L1 or anti-CTLA-4 therapy given earlier was allowed, and about 38% had some.

CDR1 and CDR2 from the germline V gene are LGHNA and YSLEER. Unmatched junction bases numbered 9, after V lost 0 bases and J lost 7 bases. The CDR3 totals 16 residues. The data were produced by immunoSEQ multiplex PCR, yet TCRdb's version contains in-frame clones alone and is incomplete. The data contain tens of thousands of clones, approximately 94% of them singletons. This chain links TRBV4-3 with TRBJ1-2; the match to TRBD1 covers 9 bases. The source was CD4+ or CD8+ T cells sorted from blood, collected in a trial of the OX40 agonist ivuxolimab. This receptor was obtained from an adult with an advanced solid tumor such as melanoma, head and neck, liver or kidney cancer. Here the CDR3 reads CASSQDLLNRGLGYTF. The CDR3 coding sequence is TGCGCCAGCAGCCAAGATCTCTTGAACAGGGGGCTTGGCTACACCTTC.